Sequencing of this T cell receptor (beta chain) was carried out in a study of Graves' ophthalmopathy and Graves' hyperthyroidism. CDR1 is SGHVS and CDR2 is FQNEAQ in the germline V gene. J gave up 7 bases and V 5 bases, and 13 bases lay outside the gene matches. The CDR3 length is 16 residues. This clonotype was detected a few times. What it recognizes is unknown. The study, taken as a whole, reports: A majority of expanded thyroid clonotypes exceeding 0.001 frequency were likewise present in blood.

RNA transcripts were the source from which TCR beta CDR3 regions were amplified. Amplification began with first-round RT-PCR using HTBI primers, then second-round multiplex PCR was performed. MiXCR, run by TCRdb on the multiplex PCR reads, gives a single entry per CDR3 protein. The sample shows roughly 700,000 distinct CDR3 sequences, roughly 40% of them seen only once. The specimen sequenced was peripheral blood. The chain combines TRBV7-8 with TRBJ2-5; 10 nucleotides agree with TRBD1. This TCR was recovered from an adult man with Graves' ophthalmopathy. The CDR3 DNA is TGTGCCAGCAGCGCCTGGGACAGGGGTTTCCATGGGACCCAGTACTTC. Translation: CASSAWDRGFHGTQYF.